This TCR beta chain derives from a study of blood T cell repertoires in COVID-19. This table comes from immunoSEQ multiplex PCR, and its TCRdb copy is limited to in-frame clones, with some not included. The table includes 75,000 or so clones, roughly 88% detected once. J gave up 6 bases and V 6 bases, and 2 bases lay outside the gene matches. CDR1 is SNHLY and CDR2 is FYNNEI in the germline V gene. The CDR3 loop spans 14 amino acids. This chain uses TRBV2 with TRBJ2-2; 12 nucleotides line up with TRBD1. The receptor was isolated from a man aged 50-59 years with acute or convalescent COVID-19. The sequenced sample was peripheral blood. The CDR3 DNA is TGTGCCAGCAGGGGGACAGGGGGCCCCGGGGAGCTGTTTTTT. It encodes CASRGTGGPGELFF.